The TCR beta chain under discussion was sequenced for a study of control samples from healthy donors and cancer patients. This clone was found a few times. CDR3 length equals 15 residues. The V end was cut by 2 bases, the J end by 7 bases, with 16 bases between. Germline assignment: CDR1 SGHTS and CDR2 YDEGEE. Generated by immunoSEQ multiplex PCR, the TCRdb table keeps only in-frame clones and is missing some. The top ten hold approximately 20% of the sample, which has around 95,000 clones, around 81% seen once. Sequenced input: blood. This clonotype was sampled from a man younger than 45 in good health. This rearrangement joins TRBV5-8 to TRBJ1-5, with D perhaps TRBD1 (6 bases). The CDR3 nucleotides read TGTGCCAGCAGCTTTGTGGAGAGGGGGGAGCAGCCCCAGCATTTT. As protein: CASSFVERGEQPQHF. The entire variable domain, with the rest obtained from reference TRBV5-8 and TRBJ1-5, is as follows: EAGVTQSPTHLIKTRGQQATLRCSPISGHTSVYWYQQALGLGLQFLLWYDEGEERNRGNFPPRFSGRQFPNYSSELNVNALELEDSALYLCASSFVERGEQPQHFGDGTRLSIL.